The rows below give T cell receptor beta chains drawn from one sample of a study of T cell repertoires in aging, cancer and after chemotherapy. TCRdb re-called the multiplex PCR reads through MiXCR, storing one row per CDR3 protein. The sample lists thousands of distinct CDR3 sequences, approximately 50% seen once, with roughly 1.6% in the top ten. The sample consisted of blood. These receptor sequences come from a human donor with a solid tumor. Both conserved end residues are part of each CDR3. D genes are given only for firm matches. A row's size may be missing; if present it is once, few, many or a size class.

NA	TRBV19	TRBJ2-7	NA	CASSMGVGSYEQYF	TGTGCCAGTAGTATGGGAGTGGGGAGCTACGAGCAGTACTTC
few	TRBV19	TRBJ1-3	NA	CASGSGNTIYF	TGTGCCAGTGGCTCTGGAAACACCATATATTTT
NA	TRBV7-6	TRBJ2-1	NA	CASSLWSGSYNEQFF	TGTGCCAGCAGCTTATGGTCAGGCTCCTACAATGAGCAGTTCTTC
few	TRBV20-1	TRBJ2-7	TRBD1	CSARGTESSYEQYF	TGCAGTGCTAGGGGGACAGAGAGCTCCTACGAGCAGTACTTC
NA	TRBV28	TRBJ1-2	NA	CASSLGLTLYGYTF	TGTGCCAGCAGTTTGGGGTTGACACTATATGGCTACACCTTC
NA	TRBV19	TRBJ1-3	NA	CASSMSTASGNTIYF	TGTGCCAGTAGTATGTCAACAGCCTCTGGAAACACCATATATTTT
NA	TRBV10-3	TRBJ2-2	TRBD2	CAISDTSGRKPLNAGELFF	TGTGCCATCAGTGATACTAGCGGGAGAAAGCCCCTGAACGCCGGGGAGCTGTTTTTT
NA	TRBV6-1	TRBJ2-7	TRBD2	CASSEWPGGTYEQYF	TGTGCCAGCAGTGAATGGCCGGGAGGAACCTACGAGCAGTACTTC
NA	TRBV6-1	TRBJ2-7	NA	CASSVSTSEYF	TGTGCCAGCAGTGTGTCCACCAGTGAGTACTTC
NA	TRBV4-1	TRBJ1-4	NA	CASSERTANEKLFF	TGCGCCAGCTCCGAAAGGACAGCAAATGAAAAACTGTTTTTT
NA	TRBV11-2	TRBJ2-1	TRBD2	CASSPRLASLGNEQFF	TGTGCCAGCAGCCCCCGACTAGCGAGTCTAGGCAATGAGCAGTTCTTC
once	TRBV6-1	TRBJ2-1	TRBD2	CAISDSASGIGSYNEQFF	TGTGCCATCAGTGATTCGGCTAGCGGGATTGGGTCCTACAATGAGCAGTTCTTC
NA	TRBV28	TRBJ1-1	TRBD1	CASDTGGGEAFF	TGTGCCAGTGACACAGGGGGCGGTGAAGCTTTCTTT
once	TRBV5-4	TRBJ2-7	TRBD2	CASSSGISGGIYEQYF	TGTGCCAGCAGCTCCGGCATCAGCGGGGGGATCTACGAGCAGTACTTC
NA	TRBV11-3	TRBJ2-2	NA	CASSFSPSGELFF	TGTGCCAGCAGCTTTAGCCCCTCCGGGGAGCTGTTTTTT
NA	TRBV19	TRBJ2-7	TRBD1	CASSIGDRGYEQYF	TGTGCCAGTAGTATAGGTGACAGGGGCTACGAGCAGTACTTC
NA	TRBV27	TRBJ1-5	TRBD1	CASSLTGGSNQPQHF	TGTGCCAGCAGTCTGACAGGGGGCAGCAATCAGCCCCAGCATTTT
NA	TRBV6-4	TRBJ1-5	NA	CASSEDGGSQPQHF	TGTGCCAGCAGTGAGGACGGAGGGAGTCAGCCCCAGCATTTT
once	TRBV7-3	TRBJ2-7	TRBD2	CASSFRLAAPYEQYF	TGTGCCAGCAGCTTTAGACTAGCGGCCCCCTACGAGCAGTACTTC
NA	TRBV20-1	TRBJ1-6	NA	CSASAGKGSPLHF	TGCAGTGCTAGTGCCGGGAAGGGATCACCCCTCCACTTT
NA	TRBV14	TRBJ2-7	TRBD1	CASSQDRYRGVNEQYF	TGTGCCAGCAGCCAAGATAGGTACAGGGGTGTAAACGAGCAGTACTTC
NA	TRBV11-2	TRBJ2-6	NA	CASSFSGSGANVLTF	TGTGCCAGCAGCTTCTCAGGGTCAGGGGCCAACGTCCTGACTTTC
NA	TRBV10-3	TRBJ1-2	NA	CAISERTAENYGYTF	TGTGCCATCAGTGAGAGGACAGCGGAGAACTATGGCTACACCTTC
NA	TRBV6-1	TRBJ2-7	TRBD2	CASVLAGGDYEQYF	TGTGCCAGCGTTCTAGCGGGAGGGGATTACGAGCAGTACTTC
NA	TRBV7-9	TRBJ2-2	NA	CASRPTAENTGELFF	TGTGCCAGCAGACCAACGGCGGAGAACACCGGGGAGCTGTTTTTT
few	TRBV12-3/TRBV12-4	TRBJ2-3	NA	CASSRGAGGNTQYF	TGTGCCAGCAGTCGTGGGGCAGGCGGGAATACGCAGTATTTT
NA	TRBV11-2	TRBJ1-2	TRBD1	CASSYRDRDGYTF	TGTGCCAGCAGCTACCGGGACAGGGATGGCTACACCTTC
once	TRBV11-3	TRBJ2-1	NA	CASRGGPGNEQFF	TGTGCCAGCAGAGGGGGACCGGGGAATGAGCAGTTCTTC
NA	TRBV5-5	TRBJ2-3	TRBD2	CASSRTSGFGDTQYF	TGTGCCAGCAGCAGGACTAGCGGGTTTGGGGATACGCAGTATTTT
NA	TRBV27	TRBJ1-3	NA	CASSLGGSGNTIYF	TGTGCCAGCAGTTTAGGGGGCTCAGGAAACACCATATATTTT
NA	TRBV7-6	TRBJ1-1	NA	CASSLARGSGTEAFF	TGTGCCAGCAGCTTAGCGAGAGGCTCTGGCACTGAAGCTTTCTTT
NA	TRBV19	TRBJ1-1	TRBD1	CASSIDLGTGSTEAFF	TGTGCCAGTAGTATAGATCTAGGGACAGGGAGCACTGAAGCTTTCTTT
few	TRBV30	TRBJ2-7	NA	CAWSMTLEQYF	TGTGCCTGGAGTATGACGCTCGAGCAGTACTTC
NA	TRBV7-2	TRBJ2-1	TRBD2	CASSLIAGAGSYNEQFF	TGTGCCAGCAGCTTAATAGCGGGAGCGGGCTCCTACAATGAGCAGTTCTTC
NA	TRBV14	TRBJ1-1	NA	CASSQVQWSEAFF	TGTGCCAGCAGCCAAGTCCAGTGGTCTGAAGCTTTCTTT
NA	TRBV20-1	TRBJ1-2	NA	CSARDIDGYTF	TGCAGTGCTAGAGATATCGATGGCTACACCTTC
NA	TRBV6-2/TRBV6-3	TRBJ1-2	TRBD1	CASSNRDRGHGYTF	TGTGCCAGCAGTAACCGGGACAGGGGGCATGGCTACACCTTC
few	TRBV5-5	TRBJ1-4	TRBD1	CASSLRQGSGEKLFF	TGTGCCAGCAGCTTGCGACAGGGTAGTGGTGAAAAACTGTTTTTT
NA	TRBV10-3	TRBJ2-7	NA	CAISERTTNEQYF	TGTGCCATCAGTGAAAGGACCACTAACGAGCAGTACTTC